One and the same sample provided the 21 T cell receptor beta chains below, sequenced in a study of T cells in women clearing cervical HPV infection. Only in-frame clones appear in the TCRdb table, and some are missing; sequencing was by immunoSEQ multiplex PCR. The sample's table shows roughly 34,000 clones. Sample: blood buffy coat. The receptor source for this set is a woman aged 18-70 years with a cervical HPV16 infection that either progressed to CIN3+ or cleared (not recorded which).

A note on this clone: The read stops 3 residues short of the end of the CDR3; the missing end is completed from the germline J gene. The rearrangement links TRBV7-7 to TRBJ2-1; 7 nucleotides match TRBD2. This CDR3 region has 17 residues. V gave up 3 bases and J gave up 1 base; unmatched junction bases: 9. Germline CDR1 SSHAT, CDR2 FNYEAQ (reference sequence). Incomplete CDR3 DNA: TGTGCCAGCAGCTTTCGTCCCACCGGGGGGTCCTACAATGAG. The encoded protein is CASSFRPTGGSYNE. In full, the CDR3 is CASSFRPTGGSYNEQFF. Drawing the rest from reference TRBV7-7 and TRBJ2-1, the complete variable domain is GAGVSQSPRYKVTKRGQDVTLRCDPISSHATLYWYQQALGQGPEFLTYFNYEAQPDKSGLPSDRFSAERPEGSISTLTIQRTEQRDSAMYRCASSFRPTGGSYNEQFFGPGTRLTVL.

Notes on this clone: The read terminates 3 residues before the CDR3 end, so the remaining end is supplied by the germline J gene. This chain joins TRBV19 and TRBJ1-2; D is possibly TRBD1 (5 bases). This CDR3 has 13 amino acids. Germline loops: CDR1 LNHDA, CDR2 SQIVND (reference sequence). V was cut by 5 bases and J by 5 bases, with 12 bases left in between. The sequenced CDR3 bases are TGTGCCAGTAGTCGGGGGGTGCTATATGGC. This translates into CASSRGVLYG. The whole CDR3 is CASSRGVLYGYTF.

Regarding this clone: The read is 3 residues too short to cover the CDR3 end, so that end is filled in from the germline J gene. This sequence joins TRBV7-3 and TRBJ2-6, with TRBD1 matching over 9 bases. Germline V lookup: CDR1 SGHTA, CDR2 FQGTGA. Trimming took 1 base from V and 3 from J; bases not matched to a gene: 7. CDR3 size: 18 residues. The CDR3 protein is CASSLMSQGAGGANVLTF. The DNA read from the CDR3 is TGTGCCAGCAGCTTAATGTCACAGGGGGCAGGTGGGGCCAACGTC.

About this clone: The read comes to an end 3 residues before the CDR3 does, leaving the germline J gene to fill in the end. V and J are TRBV20-1 and TRBJ1-2; 7 positions match TRBD1. The CDR3 spans 14 residues. After removal of 4 bases from V and 4 bases from J, the junction contained 9 bases not matched to a gene. Germline CDR1 reads DFQATT; CDR2 reads SNEGSKA (reference sequence). CDR3 DNA, as far as it was read: TGCAGTGCTAATCCAGAAGGGGGCCGCTATGGC. It encodes CSANPEGGRYG. The full CDR3 protein reads CSANPEGGRYGYTF.

A remark on this clone: The observed sequence ends 3 residues before the CDR3 terminus, with the missing tail filled in from the germline J gene. The chain recombines TRBV19 with TRBJ1-5; tentative D call: TRBD1 (5 bases). V was shortened by 5 bases and J by 0 bases, with 11 bases between the two germline ends. In germline, CDR1 is LNHDA, CDR2 SQIVND (reference sequence). The length of the CDR3 is 15 residues. CDR3 amino acids: CASSPGYNSNQPQHF. Partial CDR3 DNA: TGTGCCAGTAGTCCAGGGTACAATAGCAATCAGCCC.

Notes on this clone: The CDR3 end lies 3 residues beyond the end of the read and is filled in from the germline J gene. The chain is built from TRBV3-1 (or the pseudogene TRBV3-2) and TRBJ2-5; D is unresolved. Trimming left V 4 bases short and J 2 bases short, with 8 bases between. The CDR3 totals 13 residues. The germline CDR1 and CDR2 sequences are LGHDT and YNNKEL (reference sequence). Partial CDR3 DNA: TGTGCCAGCAGCCTAAGAGGTCAAGAGACC. Translating it yields CASSLRGQET. In full, the CDR3 reads CASSLRGQETQYF.

Points on this clone: The read terminates 3 residues ahead of where the CDR3 ends, so the germline J gene completes it. This sequence joins TRBV6-2 or TRBV6-3 and TRBJ1-5; TRBD1 is a possible D gene (5 bases). This CDR3 comprises 15 residues. Germline CDR1 and CDR2: MNHEY and SVGEGT. The covered CDR3 bases are TGTGCCAGCAGTGGCAGGCAGGGATTCCGCAACCCC. As protein: CASSGRQGFRNP. From start to end, the CDR3 is CASSGRQGFRNPQHF.

For this clone: The read falls 3 residues short of the CDR3 end, and the missing part is taken from the germline J gene. The gene calls are TRBV6-2 or TRBV6-3 and TRBJ1-2; the D is unclear. CDR1 MNHEY and CDR2 SVGEGT come from the germline V gene. The V end lost 0 bases, the J end lost 4 bases, and 3 bases lay between the germline ends. CDR3 length equals 12 residues. The DNA read from the CDR3 is TGTGCCAGCAGTTACTCTCTCTATGGC. It codes for CASSYSLYG. The whole CDR3 protein reads CASSYSLYGYTF.

As regards this clone: The read terminates 3 residues ahead of where the CDR3 ends, so the germline J gene completes it. The chain recombines TRBV7-2 with TRBJ2-3, with D tentatively TRBD1 (6 bases). The CDR3 covers 14 residues. V was pared by 5 bases and J by 1 base, with 10 bases between. Germline V gene sequence: CDR1 SGHTA, CDR2 FQGNSA. CDR3 bases read: TGTGCCAGCAGCCACAGGGCGGGCACAGATACG. This codes for CASSHRAGTDT. The full CDR3 protein reads CASSHRAGTDTQYF.

By frequency, this clone is medium-sized. Sequencing ends 3 residues short of the CDR3 end; the germline J gene provides the rest. The chain joins TRBV11-3 to TRBJ2-7; 10 bases align to TRBD1. V lost 3 bases and J lost 2; bases outside the gene matches: 4. Germline V CDR1 and CDR2: SGHNT, YENEEA. CDR3 size: 15 residues. This chain's CDR3 is CASSFGTGETYEQYF. The sequenced part of the CDR3 DNA is TGTGCCAGCAGCTTCGGGACAGGGGAAACCTACGAG.

Comment on this clone: The DNA ends 3 residues before the CDR3 does, and the rest of the CDR3 is filled in from the germline J gene. V and J are TRBV18 and TRBJ2-7; TRBD1 agrees at 7 bases. The V and J ends lost 2 bases and 5 bases, in that order; junction bases with no gene match: 9. Per germline, CDR1 KGHSH and CDR2 LQKENI. This CDR3 comprises 15 residues. CDR3 sequence: CASSPIRQGRDEQYF. CDR3 DNA (partial): TGTGCCAGCTCACCAATTCGACAGGGTAGGGACGAG.

In the case of this clone: The DNA ends 3 residues before the CDR3 does, and the rest of the CDR3 is filled in from the germline J gene. The chain links TRBV5-1 to TRBJ2-7, with TRBD1 as a possible D gene (7 bases). V was clipped by 4 bases and J by 2 bases, with 10 bases between them. The CDR3 runs 13 residues. In germline, CDR1 is SGHRS, CDR2 YFSETQ. The sequenced CDR3 bases are TGCGCCAGCAGCGCAGGGGGGACCTACGAG. Translated, it gives CASSAGGTYE. The CDR3 as a whole reads CASSAGGTYEQYF.

Remarks on this clone: The read is 3 residues too short to cover the CDR3 end, so that end is filled in from the germline J gene. The chain uses TRBV20-1 and TRBJ2-5; TRBD2 is a possible D gene (6 bases). V lost 0 bases, J lost 5 bases, and 16 bases lay in between. This CDR3 spans 15 amino acids. Germline lookup yields CDR1 DFQATT and CDR2 SNEGSKA (reference sequence). The covered CDR3 bases are TGCAGTGCTAGAGATTCGGCACTAGCCACGGAGACC. Residues: CSARDSALATET. The whole CDR3 region reads CSARDSALATETQYF.

Partial CDR3 DNA: TGCAGTGCTAGAGAGATACTTGGTTCACCC. This codes for CSAREILGSP. In full, the CDR3 is CSAREILGSPLHF. The chain has TRBV20-1 and TRBJ1-6; D is uncertain. With the read ending 3 residues before the CDR3 end, the germline J gene is used to fill in that end. Looked up from germline, CDR1 is DFQATT and CDR2 is SNEGSKA (reference sequence). V was trimmed by 0 bases and J by 9 bases, leaving 9 bases between them. CDR3 length equals 13 residues.

The CDR3 bases that were read are TGTGCCAGTAGTATCTTGGGCGACACTTCACCC. Its protein product is CASSILGDTSP. The entire CDR3 reads CASSILGDTSPLHF. The genes are TRBV19 and TRBJ1-6; D call uncertain. Read data end 3 residues before the CDR3 end; the end is taken from the germline J gene. Germline loops: CDR1 LNHDA, CDR2 SQIVND (reference sequence). The CDR3 is 14 residues long. Trimming removed 3 bases at V and 9 bases at J, with 12 bases between.

About this clone: The read stops 3 residues short of the end of the CDR3; the missing end is completed from the germline J gene. This rearrangement joins TRBV20-1 to TRBJ1-1; tentatively, D is TRBD1 (5 bases). V was trimmed by 3 bases and J by 4 bases, leaving 9 bases between them. Germline V gene lookup returns CDR1 DFQATT and CDR2 SNEGSKA (reference sequence). The CDR3 covers 12 residues. The DNA read from the CDR3 is TGCAGTGCTAGTTTTCAGGGCACTGAA. Translating gives CSASFQGTE. The full CDR3 sequence reads CSASFQGTEAFF.

In the case of this clone: The read comes to an end 3 residues before the CDR3 does, leaving the germline J gene to fill in the end. The V gene is TRBV6-1, the J gene TRBJ2-7; 10 nucleotides align to TRBD1. This CDR3 comprises 15 residues. Germline V gene data show CDR1 as MNHNS and CDR2 as SASEGT. V trimming: 4 bases; J trimming: 4 bases; junction bases outside the gene matches: 7. The sequenced part of the CDR3 DNA is TGTGCCAGCAGTGTCCCGGGACAGGGGATTTACGAG. This translates into CASSVPGQGIYE. The entire CDR3 sequence reads CASSVPGQGIYEQYF.

A remark on this clone: With the read ending 3 residues before the CDR3 end, the germline J gene is used to fill in that end. The chain couples TRBV5-4 to TRBJ1-1; D is unresolved. The CDR3 has 13 residues. The germline V gene encodes CDR1 SGHNT and CDR2 YYREEE (reference sequence). Trimming left V 3 bases short and J 0 bases short, with 6 bases between. The CDR3 DNA, read in part, is TGTGCCAGCAGCTACTCAATGAACACTGAA. Its translation is CASSYSMNTE. The entire CDR3 protein is CASSYSMNTEAFF.

Points on this clone: The CDR3 is cut off 3 residues early in the read; its end comes from the germline J gene. The V and J genes are TRBV18 and TRBJ2-1, with 10 bases aligning to TRBD2. The J segment lost 1 base and the V segment lost 6 bases, leaving 3 bases of the junction unmatched. The CDR3 consists of 15 residues. Germline CDR1 is KGHSH and CDR2 is LQKENI. The covered CDR3 bases are TGTGCCAGCTCTGAGCGGGGGGGATCCTACAATGAG. Its protein product is CASSERGGSYNE. The CDR3 in full is CASSERGGSYNEQFF.

With respect to this clone: Read data end 3 residues before the CDR3 end; the end is taken from the germline J gene. The J gene is TRBJ2-2, the V gene TRBV13; D is uncertain. The CDR3 sequence is 14 residues long. V dropped 6 bases and J dropped 7 bases, with 15 bases sitting between them. Germline assignment: CDR1 PRHDT and CDR2 FYEKMQ (reference sequence). The sequenced part of the CDR3 DNA is TGTGCCAGCAGACCTCTCCGGGTTGACGGGGAG. Translation: CASRPLRVDGE. The whole CDR3 sequence reads CASRPLRVDGELFF.

Partial CDR3 DNA: TGTGCCAGCAGCTTACTGACAGGACACGGTGGC. Translating gives CASSLLTGHGG. The full CDR3 is CASSLLTGHGGYTF. The chain couples TRBV7-2 to TRBJ1-2; weak D call: TRBD1 (6 bases). The CDR3 end is not reached by the read, which stops 3 residues before it; the germline J gene fills it in. CDR1 is SGHTA, CDR2 FQGNSA, per germline. V lost 2 bases to trimming and J lost 7 bases, with 14 bases between them. This CDR3 has 14 residues.